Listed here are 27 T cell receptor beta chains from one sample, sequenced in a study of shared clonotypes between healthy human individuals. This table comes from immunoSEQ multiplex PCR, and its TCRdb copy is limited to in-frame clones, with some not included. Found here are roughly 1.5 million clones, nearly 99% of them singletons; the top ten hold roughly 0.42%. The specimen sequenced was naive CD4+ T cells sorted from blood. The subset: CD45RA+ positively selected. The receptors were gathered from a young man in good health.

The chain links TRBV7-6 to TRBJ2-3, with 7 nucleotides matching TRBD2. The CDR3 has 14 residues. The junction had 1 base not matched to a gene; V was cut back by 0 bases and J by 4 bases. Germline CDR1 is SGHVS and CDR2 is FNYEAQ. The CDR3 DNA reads TGTGCCAGCAGCTTAGCCACTAGCGCAGATACGCAGTATTTT. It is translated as CASSLATSADTQYF.

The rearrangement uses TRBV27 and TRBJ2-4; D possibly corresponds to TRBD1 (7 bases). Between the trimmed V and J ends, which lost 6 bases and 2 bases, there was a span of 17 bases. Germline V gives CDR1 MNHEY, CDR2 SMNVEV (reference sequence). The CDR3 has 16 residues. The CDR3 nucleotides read TGTGCCAGCAGGCACCGACAGGGCGGGACCAAAAACATTCAGTACTTC. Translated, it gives CASRHRQGGTKNIQYF.

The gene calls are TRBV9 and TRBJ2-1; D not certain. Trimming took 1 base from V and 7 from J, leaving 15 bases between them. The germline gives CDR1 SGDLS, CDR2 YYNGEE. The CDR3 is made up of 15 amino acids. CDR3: CASSVRTTPRNEQFF. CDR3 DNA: TGTGCCAGCAGCGTACGGACCACTCCGCGAAATGAGCAGTTCTTC.

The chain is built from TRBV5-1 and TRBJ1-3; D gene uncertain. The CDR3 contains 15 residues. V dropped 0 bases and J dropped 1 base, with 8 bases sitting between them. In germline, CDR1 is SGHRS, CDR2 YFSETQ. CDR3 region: CASSLAVGSGNTIYF. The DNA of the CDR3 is TGCGCCAGCAGCTTGGCCGTGGGGTCTGGAAACACCATATATTTT.

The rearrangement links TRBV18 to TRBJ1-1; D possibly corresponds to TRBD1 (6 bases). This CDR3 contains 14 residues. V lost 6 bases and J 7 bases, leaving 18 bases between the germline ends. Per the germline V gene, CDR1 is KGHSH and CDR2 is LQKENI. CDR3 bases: TGTGCCAGCTCCCCGGTTACAGGGTTAAGTGAAGCTTTCTTT. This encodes CASSPVTGLSEAFF.

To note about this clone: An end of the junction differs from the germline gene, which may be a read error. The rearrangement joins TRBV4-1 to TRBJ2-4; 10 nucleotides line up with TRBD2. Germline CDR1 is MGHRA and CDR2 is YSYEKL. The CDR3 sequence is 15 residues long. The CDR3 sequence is CASSQDLPSGSPRHF. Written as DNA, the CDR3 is TGCGCCAGCAGCCAAGATCTTCCTAGCGGGAGTCCTAGACACTTC.

The CDR3 region has the DNA TGTGCCAGCAGCTCCGGGGGGCAAGGGAACACCATATATTTT. Protein: CASSSGGQGNTIYF. The chain joins TRBV5-4 to TRBJ1-3, with a weak D call TRBD1 (6 bases). CDR1 SGHNT and CDR2 YYREEE come from the germline V gene (reference sequence). V lost 3 bases and J 7 bases, leaving 14 bases between the germline ends. The CDR3 totals 14 residues.

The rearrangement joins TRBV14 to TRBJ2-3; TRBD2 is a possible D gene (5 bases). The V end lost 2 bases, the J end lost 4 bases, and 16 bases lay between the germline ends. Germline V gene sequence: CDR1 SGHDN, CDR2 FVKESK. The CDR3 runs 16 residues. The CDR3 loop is CASSQQRVSGADTQYF. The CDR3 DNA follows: TGTGCCAGCAGCCAACAGAGGGTGTCAGGTGCAGATACGCAGTATTTT.

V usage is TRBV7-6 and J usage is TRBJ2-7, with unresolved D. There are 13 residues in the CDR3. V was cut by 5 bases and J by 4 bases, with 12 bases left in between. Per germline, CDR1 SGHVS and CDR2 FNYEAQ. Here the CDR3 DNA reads TGTGCCAGCAGCCTGAGTCTAGGGTACGAGCAGTACTTC. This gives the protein CASSLSLGYEQYF. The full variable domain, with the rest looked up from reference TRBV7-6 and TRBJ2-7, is GAGVSQSPRYKVTKRGQDVALRCDPISGHVSLYWYRQALGQGPEFLTYFNYEAQQDKSGLPNDRFSAERPEGSISTLTIQRTEQRDSAMYRCASSLSLGYEQYFGPGTRLTVT.

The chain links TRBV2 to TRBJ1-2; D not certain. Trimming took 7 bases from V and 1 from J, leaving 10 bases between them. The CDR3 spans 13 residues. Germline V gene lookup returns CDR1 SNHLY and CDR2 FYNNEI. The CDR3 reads CASTTGFNYGYTF. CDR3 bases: TGTGCCAGCACGACGGGTTTTAACTATGGCTACACCTTC.

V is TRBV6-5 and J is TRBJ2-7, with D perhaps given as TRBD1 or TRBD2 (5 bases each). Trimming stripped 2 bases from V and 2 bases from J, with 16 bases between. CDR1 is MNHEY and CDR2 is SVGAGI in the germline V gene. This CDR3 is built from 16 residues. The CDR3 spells CASSYPVGTNAYEQYF. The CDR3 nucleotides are TGTGCCAGCAGTTACCCCGTAGGGACGAACGCCTACGAGCAGTACTTC.

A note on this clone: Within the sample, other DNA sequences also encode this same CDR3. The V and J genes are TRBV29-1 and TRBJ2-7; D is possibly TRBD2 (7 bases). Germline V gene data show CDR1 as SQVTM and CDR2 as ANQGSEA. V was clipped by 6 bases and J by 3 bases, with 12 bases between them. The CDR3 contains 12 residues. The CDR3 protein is CSVRGGVYEQYF. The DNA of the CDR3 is TGCAGCGTGAGGGGGGGAGTCTACGAGCAGTACTTC.

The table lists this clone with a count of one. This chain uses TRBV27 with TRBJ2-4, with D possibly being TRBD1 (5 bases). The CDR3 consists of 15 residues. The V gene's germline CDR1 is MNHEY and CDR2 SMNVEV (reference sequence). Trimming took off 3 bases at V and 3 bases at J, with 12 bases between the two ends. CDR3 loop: CASSFDRQGKNIQYF. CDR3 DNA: TGTGCCAGCAGTTTCGACCGCCAGGGCAAAAACATTCAGTACTTC.

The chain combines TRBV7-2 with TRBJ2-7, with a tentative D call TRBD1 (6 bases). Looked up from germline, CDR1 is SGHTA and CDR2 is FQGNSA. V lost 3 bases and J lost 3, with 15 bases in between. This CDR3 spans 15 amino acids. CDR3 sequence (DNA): TGTGCCAGCAGCTTTCGTCGGGGACACCACTACGAGCAGTACTTC. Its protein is CASSFRRGHHYEQYF.

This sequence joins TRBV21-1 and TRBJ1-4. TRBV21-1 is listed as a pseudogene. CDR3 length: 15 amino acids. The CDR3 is CASSGFPARDEKLFF. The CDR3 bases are TGTGCCAGCAGCGGGTTTCCCGCGAGGGATGAAAAACTGTTTTTT.

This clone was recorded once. This CDR3 reads CASSLDVRDRGRGNEQFF. The CDR3 region has the DNA TGTGCCAGCAGCTTAGATGTTCGGGACAGGGGGCGCGGGAATGAGCAGTTCTTC. This chain uses TRBV7-8 with TRBJ2-1; 12 positions agree with TRBD1. Unmatched junction bases numbered 11, after V lost 1 base and J lost 7 bases. The V gene's germline CDR1 is SGHVS and CDR2 FQNEAQ. The CDR3 spans 18 residues.

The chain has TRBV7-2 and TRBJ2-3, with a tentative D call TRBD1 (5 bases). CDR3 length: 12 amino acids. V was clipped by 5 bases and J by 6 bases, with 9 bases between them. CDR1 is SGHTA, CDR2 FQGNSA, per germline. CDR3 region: CASSTNRDTQYF. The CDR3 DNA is TGTGCCAGCAGCACCAACAGGGATACGCAGTATTTT.

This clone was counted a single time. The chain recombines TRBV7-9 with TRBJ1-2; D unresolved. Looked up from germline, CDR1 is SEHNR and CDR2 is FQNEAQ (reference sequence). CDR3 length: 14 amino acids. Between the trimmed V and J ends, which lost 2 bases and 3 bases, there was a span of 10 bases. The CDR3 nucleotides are TGTGCCAGCAGCTTACCCACGGATTACTATGGCTACACCTTC. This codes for CASSLPTDYYGYTF. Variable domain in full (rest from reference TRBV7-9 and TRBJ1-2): DTGVSQNPRHKITKRGQNVTFRCDPISEHNRLYWYRQTLGQGPEFLTYFQNEAQLEKSRLLSDRFSAERPKGSFSTLEIQRTEQGDSAMYLCASSLPTDYYGYTFGSGTRLTVV.

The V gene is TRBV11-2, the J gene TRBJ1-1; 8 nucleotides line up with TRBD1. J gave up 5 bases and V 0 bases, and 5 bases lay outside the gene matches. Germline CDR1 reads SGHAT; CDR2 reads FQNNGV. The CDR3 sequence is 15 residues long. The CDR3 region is CASSLDDRGWTEAFF. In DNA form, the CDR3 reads TGTGCCAGCAGCTTAGACGACAGGGGTTGGACTGAAGCTTTCTTT. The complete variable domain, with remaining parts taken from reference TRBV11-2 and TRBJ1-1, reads EAGVAQSPRYKIIEKRQSVAFWCNPISGHATLYWYQQILGQGPKLLIQFQNNGVVDDSQLPKDRFSAERLKGVDSTLKIQPAKLEDSAVYLCASSLDDRGWTEAFFGQGTRLTVV.

CDR3 sequence (DNA): TGTGCCAGCAGCTTTCCCCAGGGCGAGCAGTACTTC. It codes for CASSFPQGEQYF. The chain recombines TRBV5-4 with TRBJ2-7, with D perhaps matching TRBD1 (5 bases). V lost 2 bases to trimming and J lost 6 bases, with 9 bases between them. This CDR3 has 12 amino acids. The germline V gene encodes CDR1 SGHNT and CDR2 YYREEE (reference sequence).

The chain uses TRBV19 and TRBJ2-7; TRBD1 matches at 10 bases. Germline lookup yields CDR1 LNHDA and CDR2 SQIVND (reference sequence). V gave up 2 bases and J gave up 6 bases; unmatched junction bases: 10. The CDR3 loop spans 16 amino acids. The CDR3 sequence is CASSISPGTGVFEQYF. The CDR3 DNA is TGTGCCAGTAGTATATCCCCCGGGACAGGGGTTTTCGAGCAGTACTTC.

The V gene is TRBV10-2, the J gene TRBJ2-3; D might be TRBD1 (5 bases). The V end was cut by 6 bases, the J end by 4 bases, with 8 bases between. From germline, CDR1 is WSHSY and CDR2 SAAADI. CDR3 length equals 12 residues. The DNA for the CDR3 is TGCGCCAGCAGGCTAGGGGCAGATACGCAGTATTTT. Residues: CASRLGADTQYF.

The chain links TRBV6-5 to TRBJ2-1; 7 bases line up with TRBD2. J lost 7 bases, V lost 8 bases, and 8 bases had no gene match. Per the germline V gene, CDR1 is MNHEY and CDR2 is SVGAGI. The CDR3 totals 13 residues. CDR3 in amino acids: CASSAGSINEQFF. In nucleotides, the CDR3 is TGTGCCAGCTCAGCGGGATCAATTAATGAGCAGTTCTTC.

CDR3 DNA: TGTGCCTCGAATAGCGGGAGGGAAAGCACAGATACGCAGTATTTT. This sequence encodes CASNSGRESTDTQYF. This rearrangement joins TRBV2 to TRBJ2-3; TRBD2 agrees at 11 bases. This CDR3 spans 15 amino acids. V lost 11 bases and J lost 0; bases outside the gene matches: 7. CDR1 is SNHLY and CDR2 is FYNNEI in the germline V gene. The full variable domain, with the rest looked up from reference TRBV2 and TRBJ2-3, is EPEVTQTPSHQVTQMGQEVILRCVPISNHLYFYWYRQILGQKVEFLVSFYNNEISEKSEIFDDQFSVERPDGSNFTLKIRSTKLEDSAMYFCASNSGRESTDTQYFGPGTRLTVL.

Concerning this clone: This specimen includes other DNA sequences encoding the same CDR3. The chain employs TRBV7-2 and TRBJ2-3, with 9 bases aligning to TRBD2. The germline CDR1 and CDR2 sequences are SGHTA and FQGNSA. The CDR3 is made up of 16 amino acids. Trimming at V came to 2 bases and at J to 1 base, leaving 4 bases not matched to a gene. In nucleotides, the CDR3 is TGTGCCAGCAGCTTAAGTAGCGGGAGAGGCACAGATACGCAGTATTTT. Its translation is CASSLSSGRGTDTQYF.

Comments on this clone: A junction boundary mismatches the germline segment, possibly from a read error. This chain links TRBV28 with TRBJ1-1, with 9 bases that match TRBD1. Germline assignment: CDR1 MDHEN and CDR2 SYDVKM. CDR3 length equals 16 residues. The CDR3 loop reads CASSSFRQGESIVGFF. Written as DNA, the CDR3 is TGTGCTAGCAGTTCATTCCGACAGGGGGAATCCATAGTGGGTTTCTTT.

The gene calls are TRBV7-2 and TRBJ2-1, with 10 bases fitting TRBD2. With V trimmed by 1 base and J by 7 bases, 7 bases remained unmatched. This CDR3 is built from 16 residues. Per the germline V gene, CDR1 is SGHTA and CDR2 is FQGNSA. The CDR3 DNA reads TGTGCCAGCAGCTTAGAGCCGGGACTAGCGCGAAATGAGCAGTTCTTC. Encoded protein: CASSLEPGLARNEQFF.